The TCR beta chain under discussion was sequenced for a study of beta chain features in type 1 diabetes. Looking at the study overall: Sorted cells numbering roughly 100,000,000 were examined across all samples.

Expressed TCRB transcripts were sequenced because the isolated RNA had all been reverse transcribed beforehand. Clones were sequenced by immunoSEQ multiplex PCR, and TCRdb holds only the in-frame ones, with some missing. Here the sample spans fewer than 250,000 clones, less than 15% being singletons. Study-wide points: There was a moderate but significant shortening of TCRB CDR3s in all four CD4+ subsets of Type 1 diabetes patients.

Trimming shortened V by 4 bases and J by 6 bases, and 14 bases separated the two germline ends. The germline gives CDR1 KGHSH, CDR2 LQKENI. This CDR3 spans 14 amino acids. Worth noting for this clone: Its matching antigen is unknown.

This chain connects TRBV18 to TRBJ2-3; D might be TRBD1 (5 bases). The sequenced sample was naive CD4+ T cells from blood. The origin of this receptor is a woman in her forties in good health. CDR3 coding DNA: TGTGCCAGCTCACTGACAGCAGGGTCCGATACGCAGTATTTT. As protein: CASSLTAGSDTQYF.